The text below deals with one TCR beta chain. Its cognate antigen has yet to be identified. No base-level quality is on record; no much larger clone is a single base apart. The source of the sample is a study of radiation and T cells in renal cell carcinoma (dated by TCRdb to between 2020 and 2021). Some background on the complete study: The samples were drawn from a clinical trial, where primary renal cell carcinomas were treated with 15 Gy of stereotactic body radiation therapy and then removed by nephrectomy 4 weeks afterward. In the approximately 53 samples combined, some 4,100,000 unique CDR3 nucleotide sequences were found, encoding 2 million to 3 million unique CDR3 amino acid sequences. In total, approximately 53 samples underwent TCR beta sequencing: roughly 26 tumors plus 27 peripheral blood samples.

The research as a whole found: Because pretreatment tumor biopsies were not available, the study could not determine whether clonotypes were already present within the tumor at baseline. Tracking of blood repertoire dynamics stopped at approximately four weeks after treatment, with no follow-up past that point. Top tumor clonotypes rose in blood from baseline to 2 weeks post-radiation, then contracted by 4 weeks, suggesting transient expansion of tumor-resident clones. Effects of radiation dose or scheduling on the TCR repertoire could not be addressed with the single-armed trial design.

In light of the paper, this sample's time point label describes: baseline pretreatment blood. Sample treatment or condition, as interpreted from the label and publication: 15 Gy SBRT to primary tumor, nephrectomy 4 weeks later. Serial peripheral blood from radiation-treated patients was sampled at baseline, 2 weeks and 4 weeks after SBRT to track tumor-enriched clonotypes. All patients had renal cell carcinoma with clear cell pathology. Genomic DNA for TCR sequencing was prepared using the QIAamp DNA Blood Mini Kit (Qiagen). Samples were included in the analyses only if all quality control checks were passed. TCR beta libraries were generated from genomic DNA with the immunoSEQ kit, following the manufacturer's recommendations. For library preparation, a first multiplex PCR was performed with proprietary primers, followed by a second PCR in which unique barcodes were added, and bead cleanups were performed after each round. A kit-provided positive control reaction and a negative control reaction were included in every sample batch. The final libraries were assessed on an Agilent 4200 TapeStation D1000 ScreenTape, pooled by volume, and quantified by qPCR. Sequencing was performed on an Illumina NextSeq500 using a MidOutput 150-cycle cartridge, with 156 Read1 cycles, 15 Index1 cycles, and the kit custom primers. The pooled library was loaded at 0.9 to 1 pM, with a roughly 20% PhiX control spiked in. As for the original processing: The vendor-processed data were analyzed in R, and a clonotype was defined as all T cells that share the same CDR3 nucleotide sequence. For clone abundance analyses, frequencies were normalized to the 10,000 most abundant clones per sample. Public T cell clones, which averaged fewer than five per sample, were excluded before analysis. Tumor-enriched and baseline blood-enriched clonotypes were defined by at least a 32-fold difference in abundance between compartments. A beta-binomial differential abundance model was used to identify clonotypes that expanded or contracted between blood time points. Similarity between tumor and blood repertoires was quantified using the Baroni-Urbani and Buser coefficient, and groups were compared with two-tailed Wilcoxon tests in R. As stored in TCRdb, this immuneACCESS dataset retains in-frame rearrangements with V and J assigned. A fraction of the clones does not appear; measured against another copy, unresolved V genes explain less than half of the discrepancy, and the remainder lacks a known reason. Clone size and V and J calls were adopted from that table, with D and trimming inferred from the DNA. Recorded for this sample are about 140,000 clones; approximately 82% of them occurred a single time. Together, the top ten hold around 21% of the sample.

This receptor was obtained from a woman aged 50 to 60 with renal cell carcinoma. The source was blood, collected from a patient whose treatment included radiotherapy and nephrectomy.

The CDR3 region has the sequence CASSKPGTATNEKLFF. The nucleotides are TGTGCCAGCAGTAAACCCGGGACCGCAACTAATGAAAAACTGTTTTTT. Rearrangement joined TRBV25-1 to TRBJ1-4; matching of 5 bases hints at TRBD1 as the D gene. The CDR3 measures 16 amino acids from cysteine to phenylalanine. Here the CDR3 DNA is all that survives: 48 bases in frame from base 1. V sheds 5 bases and J sheds 0 bases, leaving 13 bases between their ends. The germline V gene yields MGHDK for CDR1 and SYGVNS for CDR2.